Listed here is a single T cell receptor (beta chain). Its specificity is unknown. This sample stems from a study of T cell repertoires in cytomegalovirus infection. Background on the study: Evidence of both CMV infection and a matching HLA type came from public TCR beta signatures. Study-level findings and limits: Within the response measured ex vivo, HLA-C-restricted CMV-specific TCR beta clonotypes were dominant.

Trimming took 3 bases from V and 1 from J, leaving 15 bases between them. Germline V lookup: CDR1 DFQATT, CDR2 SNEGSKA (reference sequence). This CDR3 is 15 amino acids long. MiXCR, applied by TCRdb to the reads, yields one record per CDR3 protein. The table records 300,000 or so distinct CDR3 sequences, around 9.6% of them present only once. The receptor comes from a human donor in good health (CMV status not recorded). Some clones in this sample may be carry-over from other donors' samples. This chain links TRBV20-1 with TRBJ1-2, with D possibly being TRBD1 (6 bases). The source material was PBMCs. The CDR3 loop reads CSARLKGRGNYGYTF. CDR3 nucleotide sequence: TGCAGTGCTAGGTTAAAGGGCAGGGGTAACTATGGCTACACCTTC.